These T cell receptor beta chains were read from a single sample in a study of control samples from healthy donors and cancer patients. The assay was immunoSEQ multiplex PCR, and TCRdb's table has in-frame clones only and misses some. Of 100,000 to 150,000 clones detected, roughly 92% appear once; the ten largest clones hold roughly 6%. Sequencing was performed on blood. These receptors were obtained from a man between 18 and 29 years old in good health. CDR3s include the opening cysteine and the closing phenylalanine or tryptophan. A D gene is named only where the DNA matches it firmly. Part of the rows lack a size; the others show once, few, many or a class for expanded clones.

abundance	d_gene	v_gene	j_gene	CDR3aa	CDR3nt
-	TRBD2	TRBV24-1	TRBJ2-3	CATSEAGLDTQYF	TGTGCCACCAGTGAAGCGGGACTAGATACGCAGTATTTT
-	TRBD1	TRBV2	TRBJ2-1	CASGDRVSLGNEQFF	TGTGCCAGCGGGGACAGGGTGTCCCTGGGCAATGAGCAGTTCTTC
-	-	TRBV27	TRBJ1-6	CASSLQGYNSPLHF	TGTGCCAGCAGTTTACAGGGGTATAATTCACCCCTCCACTTT
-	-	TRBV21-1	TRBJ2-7	CASSNQCGSYEQYF	TGTGCCAGCAGCAATCAATGTGGGAGCTACGAGCAGTACTTC
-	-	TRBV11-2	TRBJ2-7	CASSSPREQYF	TGTGCCAGCAGCTCCCCCCGCGAGCAGTACTTC
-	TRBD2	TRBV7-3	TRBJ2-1	CASSLIGASGDYYNEQFF	TGTGCCAGCAGCTTAATAGGGGCTAGCGGGGACTATTACAATGAGCAGTTCTTC
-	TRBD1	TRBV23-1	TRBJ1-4	CASRERQGNEKLFF	TGCGCCAGCAGAGAGAGACAGGGTAATGAAAAACTGTTTTTT
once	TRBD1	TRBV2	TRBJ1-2	CASRGTATLYGYTF	TGTGCCAGCAGGGGGACAGCAACTCTCTATGGCTACACCTTC
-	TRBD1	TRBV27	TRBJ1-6	CASSLTGGASPLHF	TGTGCCAGCAGTCTGACAGGGGGCGCTTCACCCCTCCACTTT
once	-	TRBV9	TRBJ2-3	CASSGGAFISDTQYF	TGTGCCAGCAGCGGGGGGGCCTTTATCTCAGATACGCAGTATTTT
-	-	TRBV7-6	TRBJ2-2	CASVFGANTGELFF	TGTGCCAGCGTTTTCGGGGCGAACACCGGGGAGCTGTTTTTT
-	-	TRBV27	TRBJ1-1	CASSFRGDKAFF	TGTGCCAGCAGTTTCCGGGGTGACAAGGCTTTCTTT
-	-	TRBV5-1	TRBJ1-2	CASTKDFYLGARVYGYTF	TGCGCCAGCACCAAGGACTTTTACCTGGGGGCTAGGGTCTATGGCTACACCTTC
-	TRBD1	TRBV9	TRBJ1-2	CASSEISGGANGYTF	TGTGCCAGCAGTGAAATTTCAGGGGGCGCGAATGGCTACACCTTC
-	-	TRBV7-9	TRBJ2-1	CASGPSFSDEQFF	TGTGCCAGCGGCCCCAGCTTTTCGGATGAGCAGTTCTTC
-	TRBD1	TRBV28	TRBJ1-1	CASSLSPGQSKVQAFF	TGTGCCAGCAGTTTATCGCCGGGACAGAGCAAAGTCCAAGCTTTCTTT
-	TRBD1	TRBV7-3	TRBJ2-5	CASSRRQGIQETQYF	TGTGCCAGCAGCAGACGACAGGGCATACAAGAGACCCAGTACTTC
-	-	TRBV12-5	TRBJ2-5	CASGPDGTETQYF	TGTGCTAGTGGCCCCGACGGTACGGAGACCCAGTACTTC
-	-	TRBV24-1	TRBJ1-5	CATSDRAGEKLDQPQHF	TGTGCCACCAGTGATCGGGCAGGCGAAAAGTTGGATCAGCCCCAGCATTTT
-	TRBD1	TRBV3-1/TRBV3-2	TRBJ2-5	CASSQESRTGSIRETQYF	TGTGCCAGCAGCCAAGAATCAAGGACAGGGTCCATACGAGAGACCCAGTACTTC
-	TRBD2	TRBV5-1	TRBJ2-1	CASSTGTSGTSSYNEQFF	TGCGCCAGCAGCACCGGGACTAGCGGGACATCCTCCTACAATGAGCAGTTCTTC
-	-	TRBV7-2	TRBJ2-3	CASSLAGTLEVGQYF	TGTGCCAGCAGCTTAGCCGGGACTCTTGAGGTGGGGCAGTATTTT
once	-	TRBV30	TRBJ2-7	CAWSPRGQEIEQYF	TGTGCCTGGAGCCCAAGAGGGCAGGAAATCGAGCAGTACTTC
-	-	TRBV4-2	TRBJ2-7	CASSHLLYLPVPIYEQYF	TGTGCCAGCAGCCACTTACTCTACTTGCCGGTCCCGATCTACGAGCAGTACTTC
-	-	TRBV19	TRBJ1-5	CASSMALGQPQHF	TGTGCCAGTAGTATGGCCCTAGGGCAGCCCCAGCATTTT
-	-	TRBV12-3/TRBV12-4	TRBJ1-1	CASSSAEGTEAFF	TGTGCCAGCAGCTCCGCCGAGGGGACTGAAGCTTTCTTT
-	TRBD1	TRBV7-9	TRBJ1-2	CASSPDRALNYGYTF	TGTGCCAGCAGCCCCGACAGGGCCCTTAACTATGGCTACACCTTC
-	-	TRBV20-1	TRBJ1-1	CSASRGGQTTEAFF	TGCAGTGCTAGTAGAGGGGGGCAGACCACTGAAGCTTTCTTT
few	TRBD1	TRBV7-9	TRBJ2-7	CASSLAPGTGYEQYF	TGTGCCAGCAGCTTAGCGCCCGGGACAGGGTACGAGCAGTACTTC
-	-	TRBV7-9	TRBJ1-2	CASRSNRDIYGYTF	TGTGCCAGCAGATCTAACAGGGATATCTATGGCTACACCTTC
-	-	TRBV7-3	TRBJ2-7	CASSLWAGPSYEQYF	TGTGCCAGCAGCTTATGGGCGGGGCCCTCCTACGAGCAGTACTTC
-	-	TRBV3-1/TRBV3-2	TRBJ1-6	CASSQGGTTYNSPLHF	TGTGCCAGCAGCCAAGGGGGGACCACCTATAATTCACCCCTCCACTTT
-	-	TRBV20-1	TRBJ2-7	CSASLGGHEQYF	TGCAGTGCTAGTCTCGGGGGCCACGAGCAGTACTTC
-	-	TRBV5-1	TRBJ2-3	CASNLRQPSTDTQYF	TGCGCCAGCAATCTGAGACAGCCTAGCACAGATACGCAGTATTTT
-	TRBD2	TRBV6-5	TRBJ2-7	CASSPMGGAYEQYF	TGTGCCAGCAGCCCCATGGGGGGGGCCTACGAGCAGTACTTC
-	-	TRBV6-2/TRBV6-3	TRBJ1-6	CASSRSPGPTAVSLHF	TGTGCCAGCAGCAGAAGCCCGGGACCGACGGCGGTGTCCCTCCACTTT
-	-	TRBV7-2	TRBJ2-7	CASTKPAGYEQYF	TGTGCCAGCACCAAGCCGGCCGGGTACGAGCAGTACTTC
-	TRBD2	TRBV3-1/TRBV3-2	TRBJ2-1	CASSPTSGGAGEQFF	TGTGCCAGCAGCCCGACTAGCGGGGGGGCCGGTGAGCAGTTCTTC
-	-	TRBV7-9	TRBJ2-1	CASSPDTGYRYNEQFF	TGTGCCAGCAGCCCCGATACAGGTTACCGTTACAATGAGCAGTTCTTC
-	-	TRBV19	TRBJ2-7	CASSIVGSSYEQYF	TGTGCCAGTAGTATAGTCGGGAGCTCCTACGAGCAGTACTTC
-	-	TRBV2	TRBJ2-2	CASSEVRGTGELFF	TGTGCCAGCAGTGAGGTGAGGGGCACCGGGGAGCTGTTTTTT
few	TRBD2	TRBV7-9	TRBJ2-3	CASSSWRPPRTSPTDTQYF	TGTGCCAGCAGCTCTTGGAGGCCTCCCAGGACTAGCCCCACAGATACGCAGTATTTT
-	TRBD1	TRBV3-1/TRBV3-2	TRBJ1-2	CASSKGTGGVTNYGYTF	TGTGCCAGCAGCAAAGGGACAGGGGGTGTAACTAACTATGGCTACACCTTC
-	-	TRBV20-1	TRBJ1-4	CSASDPGGATNEKLFF	TGCAGTGCTAGTGACCCCGGAGGTGCAACTAATGAAAAACTGTTTTTT
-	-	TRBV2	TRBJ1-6	CASSEVGGGRRNSPLHF	TGTGCCAGCAGTGAGGTTGGTGGGGGGCGAAGGAATTCACCCCTCCACTTT
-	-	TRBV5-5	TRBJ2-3	CASSLVGADTQYF	TGTGCCAGCAGCTTGGTGGGCGCGGATACGCAGTATTTT
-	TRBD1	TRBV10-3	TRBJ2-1	CAINAQLRPGTGSNEQFF	TGTGCCATCAACGCCCAATTGCGCCCAGGGACAGGGTCCAATGAGCAGTTCTTC
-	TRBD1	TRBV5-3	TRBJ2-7	CARSLRGTAYYEQYF	TGTGCCAGAAGCTTGAGGGGGACAGCATACTACGAGCAGTACTTC